This T cell receptor beta chain was profiled in a study of blood T cell repertoires in COVID-19. Germline lookup yields CDR1 SEHNR and CDR2 FQNEAQ (reference sequence). With 1 base clipped from V and 7 bases from J, the junction kept 3 bases outside the gene matches. The length of the CDR3 is 15 residues. Using immunoSEQ multiplex PCR, the repertoire was profiled, and TCRdb retains in-frame clones only, with some absent. Among 60,000 or so clones, about four fifths were seen once, and the ten largest hold about a fifth. The sequenced sample consisted of peripheral blood. The TCR sequence derives from a man younger than 40 with COVID-19, enrolled during active disease. The genes are TRBV7-9 and TRBJ2-1; 11 bases agree with TRBD2. The CDR3, as DNA: TGTGCCAGCAGCTTAGTCCTAGCGGGAGGAAATGAGCAGTTCTTC. Amino acids: CASSLVLAGGNEQFF. Together with reference TRBV7-9 and TRBJ2-1, the CDR3 gives the full variable domain: DTGVSQNPRHKITKRGQNVTFRCDPISEHNRLYWYRQTLGQGPEFLTYFQNEAQLEKSRLLSDRFSAERPKGSFSTLEIQRTEQGDSAMYLCASSLVLAGGNEQFFGPGTRLTVL.